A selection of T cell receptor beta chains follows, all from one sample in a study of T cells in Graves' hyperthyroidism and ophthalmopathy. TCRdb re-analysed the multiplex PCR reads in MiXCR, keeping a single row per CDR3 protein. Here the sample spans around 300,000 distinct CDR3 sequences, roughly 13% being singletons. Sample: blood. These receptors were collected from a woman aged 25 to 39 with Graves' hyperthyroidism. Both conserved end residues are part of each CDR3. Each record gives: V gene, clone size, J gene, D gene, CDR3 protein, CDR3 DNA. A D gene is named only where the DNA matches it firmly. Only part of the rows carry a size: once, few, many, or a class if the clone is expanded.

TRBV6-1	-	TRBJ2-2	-	CASSPVGQLTGELFF	TGTGCCAGCAGCCCAGTTGGACAGCTCACTGGGGAGCTGTTTTTT
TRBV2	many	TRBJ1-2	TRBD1	CASGTGAAGYTF	TGTGCCAGCGGGACAGGGGCCGCCGGCTACACCTTC
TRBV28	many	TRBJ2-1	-	CASSPTSLGGNEQFF	TGTGCCAGCAGCCCCACTTCCCTAGGGGGCAATGAGCAGTTCTTC
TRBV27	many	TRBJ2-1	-	CASSLALSSYNEQFF	TGTGCCAGCAGTTTAGCCTTGAGCTCCTACAATGAGCAGTTCTTC
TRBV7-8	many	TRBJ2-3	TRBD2	CASSHRLAGAEITDTQYF	TGTGCCAGCAGCCACCGACTAGCGGGAGCCGAGATAACAGATACGCAGTATTTT
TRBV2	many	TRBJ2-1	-	CASGLGGAFVQFF	TGTGCCAGCGGTTTAGGGGGGGCTTTCGTGCAGTTCTTC
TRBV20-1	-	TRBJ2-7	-	CSARDSARSGAEQYF	TGCAGTGCTAGAGATTCCGCTCGTTCTGGGGCCGAGCAGTACTTC
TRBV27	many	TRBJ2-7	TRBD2	CASSSGGGHEQYF	TGTGCCAGCAGTTCCGGGGGGGGTCACGAGCAGTACTTC
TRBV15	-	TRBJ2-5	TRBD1	CATSTGQGGETQYF	TGTGCCACCAGCACAGGACAGGGCGGAGAGACCCAGTACTTC
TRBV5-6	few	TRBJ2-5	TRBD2	CASTPGTSGRRETQYF	TGTGCCAGCACTCCCGGGACTAGCGGGAGGCGAGAGACCCAGTACTTC
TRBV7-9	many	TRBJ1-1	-	CAIAPGTNTEAFF	TGTGCCATCGCGCCAGGGACCAACACTGAAGCTTTCTTT
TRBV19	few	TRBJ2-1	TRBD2	CASGNINEQFF	TGCGCTAGCGGGAATATCAATGAGCAGTTCTTC
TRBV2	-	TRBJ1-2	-	CASRTGPGYTF	TGTGCCAGCAGAACAGGGCCCGGCTACACCTTC
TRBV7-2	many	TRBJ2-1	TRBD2	CASSLVGSGVEQFF	TGTGCCAGCAGCTTAGTTGGTAGCGGGGTAGAGCAGTTCTTC
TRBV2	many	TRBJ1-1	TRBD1	CASRDRVLNTEAFF	TGTGCCAGCAGGGACAGGGTTCTGAACACTGAAGCTTTCTTT
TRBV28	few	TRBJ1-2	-	CASSLPQDHYGYTF	TGTGCCAGCAGTCTTCCACAGGACCACTATGGCTACACCTTC
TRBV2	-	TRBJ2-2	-	CATGRTQTGELFF	TGTGCCACAGGCCGAACACAAACCGGGGAGCTGTTTTTT